Below, one T cell receptor beta chain is given with its context. No antigen is known for it. No clone much larger than this one lies a single base away; base qualities are absent. V was cut back by 2 bases and J by 10 bases, leaving a gap of 8 bases between them. CDR1 is given as DFQATT and CDR2 as SNEGSKA, both from the germline V gene (reference sequence). The CDR3 numbers 10 residues from cysteine through phenylalanine. This entry keeps only the CDR3 DNA: 30 bases, framed from base 1. The data were obtained in a study of cytomegalovirus exposure and HLA in healthy donors (dated by TCRdb to 2015 to 2018). Concerning the study at large: According to an earlier analysis of several hundred of the donors, about 190 million T cells yielded roughly 110 million unique TCR beta sequences and around 300 Gb of sequence data. An early release covering roughly 640 HLA-typed donors comprised approximately 290 gigabases of sequencing data and approximately 85 million unique TCR sequences. Of the 398 genotyped donors, approximately 80% fell in the genetic ancestry cluster associated with self-reported Caucasian donors. The aim of the study was to test whether cataloging public T cell receptors could identify signatures of past pathogen exposure. The study used immunosequencing to profile the T cell repertoires of some 600 subjects and linked those repertoires to cytomegalovirus serostatus. Besides the first cohort of about 730 subjects, a separate validation cohort made up of roughly 120 different subjects was used. To predict cytomegalovirus infection status, the study brought together high-throughput TCR immunosequencing, statistical association of individual TCRs with disease status, and machine learning. A later analysis re-analyzed previously published TCR beta repertoires from hundreds of donors and added high-resolution HLA genotyping to study TCR occurrence patterns. The later analysis used no new phenotypic data to find candidate immune exposures, relying instead on TCR beta sequences and their occurrence across donors. An earlier analysis of 587 of the donors used high-throughput TCR beta sequencing to judge whether each TCR beta V gene segment behaved as functional or pseudogenic. Donor age, sex, ethnicity and CMV serostatus were compiled together with the repertoire data. Genome-wide SNP genotypes for about three fifths of the roughly 670 donors were used in a later genetic analysis, which treated that subset as a discovery cohort. All discovery cohort repertoires had been generated using a single sequencing platform. HLA typing included class I and class II loci at four-digit resolution. The number of donors typed differed by locus, with about 620-630 for A, B, C, DRB1 and DQB1, about 500 for DQA1, over 600 for DPA1, and 450 to 480 for DPB1. Several DR-DQ haplotypes were treated as single units for association and clustering because of strong linkage in the cohort. Across 300 to 500 genotyped donors of the cohort, an average of roughly 250,000 unique TCR beta nucleotide sequences per donor were sequenced, and around 20% of those sequences were non-productive.

In total, more than 500 healthy bone marrow donors made up the cohort. At the time of sampling, every cohort member was nominally healthy, though immune exposures that went unrecorded were likely present. The donor tested CMV seronegative and was one of the 352 seronegative cohort members. A peripheral blood sample was collected from each donor, and TCR beta sequencing was performed on peripheral blood mononuclear cells. Genomic DNA was extracted from the blood cell samples with the Qiagen DNeasy Blood Extraction Kit. Study-wide conclusions, independent of this receptor: It was suggested by the authors that the approach could potentially be generalized to other disease states and immunological phenotypes. In vitro tests confirmed that a few of the cytomegalovirus-associated TCR beta chains recognize cytomegalovirus antigens. At a false discovery rate of 0.05, a later analysis linked 16,000 or so TCR beta sequences to specific HLA alleles. The sequencing pipeline was judged likely to have produced a cluster of highly shared sequence variants as a technical artifact. The classifier was reported to diagnose cytomegalovirus status with high specificity and sensitivity in both the original cohort and the validation cohort. A later analysis found that HLA-associated TCR beta chains were more clonally expanded and had lower generation probabilities than equally common non-associated chains. According to a later analysis, TCR association rates differed among HLA loci, with DRB1 alleles showing the most associated TCRs and HLA-C alleles showing the fewest. The only immune exposure information available for the cohort was CMV serostatus. Correlated functional status among segregating V segments might be attributable to linkage disequilibrium, but an unknown experimental factor could not be ruled out. In the study, some 180 TCR beta chains were listed as associated with cytomegalovirus. This cohort had only TCR beta chains sequenced, and the lack of alpha or paired-chain data limited which features could be detected. In an earlier analysis of some 500 of the donors, most TCR beta V segments appeared in productive rearrangements about 90% or about 30% of the time, broadly matching IMGT annotations. A further reported finding was that TCR beta sequences accurately predicted the HLA-A and HLA-B alleles for most subjects in the first cohort. Because counts were too low, roughly 17 rarely observed V segments, including chromosome 9 orphons, were left out of the earlier analysis of 587 of the donors. In a later analysis, most CMV-associated TCR beta chains were found to appear HLA-restricted, with HLA associations seemingly driven largely by CMV exposure. A later genetic analysis reported fewer N-insertions in productive TCRs among donors in an Asian-associated ancestry cluster than the approximately 700-donor mean. HLA typing was unavailable for some donors at each locus, so association tests used only the typed subset. Strong co-occurrence of HLA alleles, especially DR and DQ, made assigning TCR associations to individual alleles difficult. V-gene and J-gene trimming of TCR beta chains was associated with a missense DCLRE1C variant in a later genetic analysis, and the association was replicated in an independent cohort. Because the 87-base-pair reads could not distinguish some IMGT-functional V segments, including TRBV6-2 and TRBV6-3, those segments were excluded. Most TCR sequences were observed very rarely across donors, whereas some public TCRs were present in many individuals. The presence/absence analyses assumed that sequencing depth was roughly uniform across donors, and that assumption may not be true. A later analysis reported that several top co-occurrence clusters appeared linked to parvovirus B19, influenza, CMV and Epstein-Barr virus.

Receptor amplification or capture employed the immunoSEQ multiplex PCR assay. For the multiplex PCR, a mixture combining 60 forward primers for TCR Vbeta segments and 13 reverse primers for TCR Jbeta segments was used. Amplification of the CDR3 region of rearranged TCR beta genes was performed with a multiplex PCR assay on genomic DNA. The amplified TCR beta libraries were sequenced on the Illumina HiSeq System as 87-base-pair reads. As for the original processing: A later analysis tallied 80 million to 95 million unique TCR beta chains across the 666 repertoires, and 10 million to 11 million of those chains were shared by two or more donors. A nearest-neighbor algorithm error-corrected the raw reads and collapsed the reads into unique sequences, merging closely related sequences to remove PCR and sequencing errors. V, D and J gene segments were assigned by aligning CDR3 sequences to IMGT reference sequences. For a sequence to be retained, a match of at least six nucleotides to both a V gene segment and a J gene segment was required. Rearrangements were called productive when the CDR3 lacked stop codons and stayed in frame with V and J; all others were non-productive. CDR3 was defined by IMGT convention, running from the second conserved V-encoded cysteine to the conserved J-encoded phenylalanine. The earlier analysis of approximately 500 of the donors excluded sequences that lacked an unambiguous match to a single V gene segment. In an earlier analysis of about 590 of the donors, a V segment was called functional when productive rearrangements were above 56.7%, and segregating when the standard deviation between donors exceeded 5%. A statistical classification framework was built to diagnose cytomegalovirus status from the catalog of TCR beta chain sequences. V and J gene assignment, in a later analysis, came from comparing TCR nucleotide sequences with IMGT/GENE-DB human TR gene sequences. The TCRdist pipeline was used in a later analysis to assign CDR3 sequences and most-parsimonious VDJ recombination scenarios. In a later analysis, every TCR beta chain was defined by the combination of its CDR3 amino acid sequence and its V-gene family, and reads without a unique V-gene family were dropped. A later analysis removed 500 to 650 highly shared, low-generation-probability nucleotide sequences to deal with suspected cross-contamination and a sequencing artifact. In a later analysis, a clonal expansion index was calculated for each public chain from normalized within-repertoire ranks of inferred template counts. Generation probabilities in a later analysis came from a VDJ recombination model fitted to out-of-frame rearrangements, and those results were checked against IGoR. A later analysis scored TCR-TCR, TCR-HLA and TCR-CMV co-occurrence with hypergeometric tests, applying a repertoire-size bias correction to TCR pairs. False discovery rates were estimated in a later analysis by permuting HLA or CMV assignments 20 times. In a later analysis, co-occurring TCRs were grouped with DBSCAN, and TCRdist sequence similarity was added when clustering was performed within HLA-allele-positive subsets. Repertoires with fewer than 30,000 or more than 120,000 public chains, plus five repertoires with anomalous nucleotide sharing, were excluded from co-occurrence clustering. In its TCRdb copy, this immuneACCESS table keeps in-frame sequences only and misses some clones. Where compared with another copy, unresolved V genes explain less than half of these, and the others have no known cause. The V and J calls and clone size were taken over from that table, and D and trimming were inferred from the DNA. Here the sample has 200,000 to 250,000 clones; about 81% occur a single time. 2.7% of the sample lies in the top ten.

The sequenced material came from PBMCs. The sequence came from a woman in her thirties or forties in good health and CMV-seronegative. The chain was built from TRBV20-1 and TRBJ1-1; no D gene is confidently identified. CDR3 sequence: CSARYRGAFF. The DNA sequence is TGCAGTGCTAGATATCGGGGAGCTTTCTTT.